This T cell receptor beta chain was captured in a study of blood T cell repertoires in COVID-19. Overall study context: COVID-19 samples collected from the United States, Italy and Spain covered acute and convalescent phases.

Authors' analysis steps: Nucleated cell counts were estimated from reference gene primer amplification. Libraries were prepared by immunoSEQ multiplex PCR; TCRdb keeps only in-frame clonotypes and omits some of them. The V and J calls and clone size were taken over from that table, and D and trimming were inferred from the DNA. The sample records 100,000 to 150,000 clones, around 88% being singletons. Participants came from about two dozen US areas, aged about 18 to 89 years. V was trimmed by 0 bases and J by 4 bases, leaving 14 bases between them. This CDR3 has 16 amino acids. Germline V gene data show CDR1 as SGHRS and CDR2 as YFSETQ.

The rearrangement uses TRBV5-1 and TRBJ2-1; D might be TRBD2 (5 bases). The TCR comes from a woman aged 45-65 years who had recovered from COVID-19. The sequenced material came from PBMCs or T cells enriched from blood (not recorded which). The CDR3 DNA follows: TGCGCCAGCAGCTTGGCTACGGCGGACTCTTACAATGAGCAGTTCTTC. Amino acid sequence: CASSLATADSYNEQFF.